This section outlines one TCR beta chain sequence together with its context. This specimen comes from a study of blood T cell repertoires in COVID-19. TCRdb's copy holds only in-frame clones and misses some; the assay was immunoSEQ multiplex PCR. The data show about 130,000 clones, with approximately 81% seen just once and about 40% held by the top ten. The CDR3 has 14 amino acids. With 3 bases removed from V and 6 bases from J, the gap between germline ends came to 12 bases. Germline loops: CDR1 MNHEY, CDR2 SMNVEV (reference sequence). This receptor was identified in a man in his forties with active or convalescent COVID-19. The chain links TRBV27 to TRBJ2-1; tentatively, D is TRBD1 (6 bases). The sequenced material came from peripheral blood. Here the CDR3 reads CASSLVGGSNEQFF. The DNA of the CDR3 is TGTGCCAGCAGTTTGGTTGGGGGCTCCAATGAGCAGTTCTTC.